The clone carrying this T cell receptor (beta chain) was detected only a few times. Its target is unknown. Documented time point: patch test 1, 2 weeks after DPC sensitization. Regarding treatment: therapeutic diphenylcyclopropenone sensitization with weekly scalp DPC. Sample donors consisted of patients with alopecia, aged 18 to 70 years, who were suitable for DPC. As the library was built, unique molecular identifiers were attached to individual cDNA molecules. TCRdb used MiXCR to reprocess the RACE reads, holding one entry per CDR3 protein. This sample has some 190,000 distinct CDR3 sequences; about 20% occur once, and the top ten carry over 6.5%. Trimming removed 5 bases at V and 3 bases at J, with 14 bases between. The CDR3 has 15 residues. CDR1 is MNHEY and CDR2 is SMNVEV in the germline V gene (reference sequence). This specimen comes from a study of human T cells and chemical hapten exposure. Across the study: Upper-back patches of 0.01% DPC were read at 6 days. General observations from the study: TCRs exceeding a frequency of 1 in 1000 stayed unchanged under DPC sensitization.

The sequences come from whole blood, collected in connection with sensitization to the hapten diphenylcyclopropenone (DPC). The chain employs TRBV27 and TRBJ2-1; D is ambiguous. The clonotype was recovered from a woman aged 50 to 60 with alopecia areata. Some clones in this sample may be carry-over from other donors' samples. The CDR3 spells CASSPTATSYNEQFF. The CDR3 bases are TGTGCCAGCAGTCCGACGGCAACCAGCTACAATGAGCAGTTCTTC.